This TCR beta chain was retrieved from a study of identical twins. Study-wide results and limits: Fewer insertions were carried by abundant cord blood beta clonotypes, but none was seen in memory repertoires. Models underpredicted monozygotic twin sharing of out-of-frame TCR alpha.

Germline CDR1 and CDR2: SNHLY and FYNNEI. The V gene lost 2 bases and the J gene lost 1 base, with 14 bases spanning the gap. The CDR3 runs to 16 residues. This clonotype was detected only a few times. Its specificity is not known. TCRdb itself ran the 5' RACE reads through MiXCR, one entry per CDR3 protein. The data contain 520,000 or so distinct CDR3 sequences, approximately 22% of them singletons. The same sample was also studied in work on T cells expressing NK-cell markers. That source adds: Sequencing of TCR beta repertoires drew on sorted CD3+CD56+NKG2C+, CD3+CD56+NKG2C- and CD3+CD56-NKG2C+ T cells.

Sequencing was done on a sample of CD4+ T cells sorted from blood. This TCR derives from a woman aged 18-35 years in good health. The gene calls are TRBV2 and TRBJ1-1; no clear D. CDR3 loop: CASSELRGWTNTEAFF. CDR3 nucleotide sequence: TGTGCCAGCAGTGAATTGAGAGGGTGGACGAACACTGAAGCTTTCTTT.